These T cell receptor beta chains were read from a single sample in a study of cytomegalovirus exposure and HLA in healthy donors. TCRdb's table, derived via immunoSEQ multiplex PCR, lists solely in-frame clones and lacks some. The repertoire holds 100,000 to 150,000 clones, with 75% to 85% as singletons. The sequencing sample was made of PBMCs. All receptors derive from a female donor in good health and CMV-seropositive. Each CDR3 is given with its conserved first and last residue. The D gene is left open where the match is weak. A row's size may be missing; if present it is once, few, many or a size class.

D gene: .; clone size: .; J gene: TRBJ2-7; V gene: TRBV5-6; CDR3 DNA: TGTGCCAGCAGCAGACAGGAGTACGAGCAGTACTTC; CDR3 protein: CASSRQEYEQYF
D gene: TRBD2; clone size: .; J gene: TRBJ2-7; V gene: TRBV5-1; CDR3 DNA: TGCGCCAGCAGCTTTACAGGACTAGCGGGAGGGGATTCCTACGAGCAGTACTTC; CDR3 protein: CASSFTGLAGGDSYEQYF
D gene: .; clone size: .; J gene: TRBJ2-7; V gene: TRBV5-1; CDR3 DNA: TGCGCCAGCAGCTTGGGTAGCGCCCTGCGACACGAGCAGTACTTC; CDR3 protein: CASSLGSALRHEQYF
D gene: TRBD1; clone size: .; J gene: TRBJ1-2; V gene: TRBV19; CDR3 DNA: TGTGCCAGTAGTATCAGGAACAGGGGGACGACCTATGGCTACACCTTC; CDR3 protein: CASSIRNRGTTYGYTF
D gene: .; clone size: .; J gene: TRBJ2-7; V gene: TRBV6-1; CDR3 DNA: TGTGCCAGCAGCCCTTCCCGGGGTTTGGACCACGAGCAGTACTTC; CDR3 protein: CASSPSRGLDHEQYF
D gene: TRBD2; clone size: few; J gene: TRBJ2-1; V gene: TRBV9; CDR3 DNA: TGTGCCAGCAGCCAATCGACTAGCGGGGGGGCCGGTGAGCAGTTCTTC; CDR3 protein: CASSQSTSGGAGEQFF
D gene: .; clone size: .; J gene: TRBJ2-1; V gene: TRBV5-1; CDR3 DNA: TGCGCCAGCAGCTTGGGACAGGTAGACAATGAGCAGTTCTTC; CDR3 protein: CASSLGQVDNEQFF
D gene: .; clone size: once; J gene: TRBJ2-5; V gene: TRBV2; CDR3 DNA: TGTGCCAGCAGTCCTACGGAAAGTTACAGGGTAGAGGAGACCCAGTACTTC; CDR3 protein: CASSPTESYRVEETQYF
D gene: TRBD1; clone size: .; J gene: TRBJ2-7; V gene: TRBV10-3; CDR3 DNA: TGTGCCATCAGTGATCAGGGGGATAGTAGCGAGCAGTACTTC; CDR3 protein: CAISDQGDSSEQYF
D gene: .; clone size: .; J gene: TRBJ1-1; V gene: TRBV2; CDR3 DNA: TGTGCCAGCAGGGTATACATGAACACTGAAGCTTTCTTT; CDR3 protein: CASRVYMNTEAFF
D gene: .; clone size: once; J gene: TRBJ1-1; V gene: TRBV19; CDR3 DNA: TGTGCCAGTACCATTACAGGAGAAGCTTTCTTT; CDR3 protein: CASTITGEAFF
D gene: TRBD1; clone size: .; J gene: TRBJ2-3; V gene: TRBV30; CDR3 DNA: TGTGCCTGGAGTATGGGCCAGGGGGTCGGAGATACGCAGTATTTT; CDR3 protein: CAWSMGQGVGDTQYF
D gene: .; clone size: few; J gene: TRBJ1-2; V gene: TRBV5-1; CDR3 DNA: TGCGCCAGCAGCTTGGCCGTGGCTCCCGGGACTAACTATGGCTACACCTTC; CDR3 protein: CASSLAVAPGTNYGYTF
D gene: TRBD2; clone size: .; J gene: TRBJ2-1; V gene: TRBV6-5; CDR3 DNA: TGTGCCAGCAAAAGTTCGGGACTAGCGTGGAATGAGCAGTTCTTC; CDR3 protein: CASKSSGLAWNEQFF
D gene: TRBD2; clone size: few; J gene: TRBJ2-1; V gene: TRBV13; CDR3 DNA: TGTGCCAGCACCGTCCCCCCTCTAGCGGGGGGCAACAATGAGCAGTTCTTC; CDR3 protein: CASTVPPLAGGNNEQFF
D gene: TRBD1; clone size: .; J gene: TRBJ1-1; V gene: TRBV5-1; CDR3 DNA: TGCGCCAGCAGCTCGGGACAGGGCATGAACACTGAAGCTTTCTTT; CDR3 protein: CASSSGQGMNTEAFF
D gene: TRBD1; clone size: once; J gene: TRBJ1-1; V gene: TRBV9; CDR3 DNA: TGTGCCAGCAGCGTAATCGCGACAGGGGGCCGCACTGAAGCTTTCTTT; CDR3 protein: CASSVIATGGRTEAFF
D gene: .; clone size: .; J gene: TRBJ1-1; V gene: TRBV18; CDR3 DNA: TGTGCCAGCTCATCAACTACAGGGTTCGCTGAAGCTTTCTTT; CDR3 protein: CASSSTTGFAEAFF
D gene: TRBD1; clone size: .; J gene: TRBJ2-7; V gene: TRBV5-4; CDR3 DNA: TGTGCCAGCAGCGACAGGGACAGGGGGTACGAGCAGTACTTC; CDR3 protein: CASSDRDRGYEQYF
D gene: TRBD1; clone size: .; J gene: TRBJ1-2; V gene: TRBV10-2; CDR3 DNA: TGCGCCAGCAGTGAGCGGACAGGGAGCTATGGCTACACCTTC; CDR3 protein: CASSERTGSYGYTF
D gene: .; clone size: once; J gene: TRBJ1-1; V gene: TRBV13; CDR3 DNA: TGTGCCAGCTCTAGGACTGAAGCTTTCTTT; CDR3 protein: CASSRTEAFF
D gene: .; clone size: .; J gene: TRBJ2-1; V gene: TRBV6-5; CDR3 DNA: TGTGCCAGCAGCACAGGGGATGGGGCTGGAGGGGAGCAGTTCTTC; CDR3 protein: CASSTGDGAGGEQFF
D gene: .; clone size: .; J gene: TRBJ2-7; V gene: TRBV29-1; CDR3 DNA: TGCAGCGTTGAAGGTCCAGATAACTACGAGCAGTACTTC; CDR3 protein: CSVEGPDNYEQYF
D gene: TRBD1; clone size: .; J gene: TRBJ1-2; V gene: TRBV30; CDR3 DNA: TGTGCCTGGATACGTCCCAGACAGGGGGCAAACTATGGCTACACCTTC; CDR3 protein: CAWIRPRQGANYGYTF
D gene: TRBD1; clone size: .; J gene: TRBJ2-7; V gene: TRBV30; CDR3 DNA: TGTGCCTGGGGACAGGGGTGGGGATCGTACGAGCAGTACTTC; CDR3 protein: CAWGQGWGSYEQYF
D gene: .; clone size: .; J gene: TRBJ2-1; V gene: TRBV7-7; CDR3 DNA: TGTGCCAGCAGCTTAGGACCGACAGTGGGTCGCGGTGAGCAGTTCTTC; CDR3 protein: CASSLGPTVGRGEQFF
D gene: .; clone size: .; J gene: TRBJ1-2; V gene: TRBV5-1; CDR3 DNA: TGCGCCAGCAGCCCACCCGTGGGGGCAGATGGCTACACCTTC; CDR3 protein: CASSPPVGADGYTF
D gene: TRBD1; clone size: .; J gene: TRBJ1-6; V gene: TRBV30; CDR3 DNA: TGTGACTGGAGTCGACCGGGACAGGGTACTTCACCCCTCCACTTT; CDR3 protein: CDWSRPGQGTSPLHF
D gene: .; clone size: few; J gene: TRBJ2-1; V gene: TRBV30; CDR3 DNA: TGTGCCTGGAGTGTACGAGGGACACGGCCCTACAATGAGCAGTTCTTC; CDR3 protein: CAWSVRGTRPYNEQFF
D gene: .; clone size: .; J gene: TRBJ2-1; V gene: TRBV5-4; CDR3 DNA: TGTGCCAGCAGCTTGCGGGGAAGGAATGAGCAGTTCTTC; CDR3 protein: CASSLRGRNEQFF
D gene: .; clone size: .; J gene: TRBJ2-1; V gene: TRBV5-1; CDR3 DNA: TGCGCCAGCAGCTTCGGAAGCGCCAAGTACAATGAGCAGTTCTTC; CDR3 protein: CASSFGSAKYNEQFF
D gene: .; clone size: .; J gene: TRBJ2-2; V gene: TRBV7-3; CDR3 DNA: TGTGCCAGCAGCCGGGGAATCGCGAACACCGGGGAGCTGTTTTTT; CDR3 protein: CASSRGIANTGELFF
D gene: TRBD2; clone size: .; J gene: TRBJ2-3; V gene: TRBV19; CDR3 DNA: TGTGCCAGTAGTACCATAGCGGGGGGCACAGATACGCAGTATTTT; CDR3 protein: CASSTIAGGTDTQYF
D gene: .; clone size: .; J gene: TRBJ1-1; V gene: TRBV25-1; CDR3 DNA: TGTGCCAGCAGTGAATTTGGAGGGGACGTAACTGAAGCTTTCTTT; CDR3 protein: CASSEFGGDVTEAFF
D gene: TRBD2; clone size: .; J gene: TRBJ2-2; V gene: TRBV5-1; CDR3 DNA: TGCGCCAGCAGCTTGCTGGGCGGGGGGAACACCGGGGAGCTGTTTTTT; CDR3 protein: CASSLLGGGNTGELFF
D gene: .; clone size: .; J gene: TRBJ2-7; V gene: TRBV4-1; CDR3 DNA: TGCGCCAGCAGCCAAGACCCCAGTTTTGGCGAGCAGTACTTC; CDR3 protein: CASSQDPSFGEQYF
D gene: .; clone size: .; J gene: TRBJ2-2; V gene: TRBV5-1; CDR3 DNA: TGCGCCAGCAGCTTGGTGGCAGGGGACACCGGGGAGCTGTTTTTT; CDR3 protein: CASSLVAGDTGELFF
D gene: .; clone size: .; J gene: TRBJ2-7; V gene: TRBV6-5; CDR3 DNA: TGTGCCAGCAGAGCAGACACATTCTCCTACGAGCAGTACTTC; CDR3 protein: CASRADTFSYEQYF
D gene: .; clone size: few; J gene: TRBJ1-5; V gene: TRBV2; CDR3 DNA: TGTGCCAGCAGTGTATTGAGGGCAAACAGCAATCAGCCCCAGCATTTT; CDR3 protein: CASSVLRANSNQPQHF
D gene: .; clone size: .; J gene: TRBJ2-7; V gene: TRBV28; CDR3 DNA: TGTGCCAGCAGTCCACCGACAGGACCCTACGAGCAGTACTTC; CDR3 protein: CASSPPTGPYEQYF
D gene: .; clone size: few; J gene: TRBJ2-2; V gene: TRBV7-8; CDR3 DNA: TGTGCCAGCAGCTTAGTGGGGAGCGGGGAGCTGTTTTTT; CDR3 protein: CASSLVGSGELFF
D gene: .; clone size: .; J gene: TRBJ1-5; V gene: TRBV6-5; CDR3 DNA: TGTGCCAGCAGCCCCGGGAGGAACAATCAGCCCCAGCATTTT; CDR3 protein: CASSPGRNNQPQHF
D gene: .; clone size: .; J gene: TRBJ2-5; V gene: TRBV11-1; CDR3 DNA: TGTGCCAGCAGCTTAGGGCAGAACCGAGAGACCCAGTACTTC; CDR3 protein: CASSLGQNRETQYF
D gene: .; clone size: .; J gene: TRBJ1-2; V gene: TRBV2; CDR3 DNA: TGTGCCAGCAGTGAAACCGGGGGACGGGCCCATGGCTACACCTTC; CDR3 protein: CASSETGGRAHGYTF
D gene: TRBD2; clone size: .; J gene: TRBJ2-3; V gene: TRBV5-1; CDR3 DNA: TGCGCCAGCAGCTCGAGGACAGCGGGAGGGACAGATACGCAGTATTTT; CDR3 protein: CASSSRTAGGTDTQYF